What follows describes a single T cell receptor beta chain. From germline, CDR1 is LGHNA and CDR2 YNFKEQ. The V segment lost 4 bases and the J segment 0 bases; nucleotides outside the gene matches: 11. This CDR3 spans 18 amino acids. Isolated RNA was reverse transcribed in full, so expressed TCRB transcripts were sequenced. Only in-frame clones appear in the TCRdb table, and some are missing; sequencing was by immunoSEQ multiplex PCR. Of around 500,000 clones listed, approximately 30% were seen once; the top ten hold 0.05% to 0.07%. The data were obtained in a study of beta chain features in type 1 diabetes.

The source material was naive CD4+ T cells from blood. This clonotype originated in a young man in good health. The J gene is TRBJ2-1, the V gene TRBV4-2, with 8 nucleotides matching TRBD2. The CDR3 DNA follows: TGTGCCAGCAGCCGCGGAGGGGCTAGCGGGTTCTCCTACAATGAGCAGTTCTTC. It translates to CASSRGGASGFSYNEQFF.